The 27 T cell receptor beta chains below all came from one sample that was sequenced in a study of naive and memory T cell subsets. The beta constant-region primer was an equimolar mix of two oligonucleotides covering TRBC1 and TRBC2. A single record per CDR3 protein comes from TCRdb applying MiXCR to the UMI-ligation and nested PCR reads. The sample consists of roughly 20,000 distinct CDR3 sequences, approximately 11% of them appearing once. Sequencing was performed on central memory CD8+ T cells from blood. The source is a human donor in good health.

This clonotype was found a few times. V usage is TRBV10-1 and J usage is TRBJ2-1; TRBD2 might be the D (6 bases). The CDR3 spans 15 residues. V lost 5 bases and J lost 0, with 11 bases in between. CDR1 and CDR2 (germline): WNHNN, SYGVQD (reference sequence). The CDR3 reads CASSRDLASYNEQFF. In DNA, the CDR3 is TGCGCCAGCAGTCGGGACTTAGCCTCCTACAATGAGCAGTTCTTC.

This clonotype was observed a few times. V is TRBV11-2 and J is TRBJ2-7, with a tentative D call TRBD1 (5 bases). Germline CDR1 SGHAT, CDR2 FQNNGV. This CDR3 comprises 16 residues. Trimming left V 0 bases short and J 2 bases short, with 14 bases between. The CDR3 sequence: CASSLDRAAGTYEQYF. CDR3 sequence (DNA): TGTGCCAGCAGCTTAGATCGGGCGGCAGGGACCTACGAGCAGTACTTC.

This clonotype was detected ten times or more. The chain combines TRBV4-1 with TRBJ2-2; D is unclear. This CDR3 spans 14 amino acids. V lost 4 bases to trimming and J lost 6 bases, with 12 bases between them. CDR1 is MGHRA and CDR2 is YSYEKL in the germline V gene. DNA of the CDR3: TGCGCCAGCAGCCGGGTATACGCGGCCGGGGAGCTGTTTTTT. Translating it yields CASSRVYAAGELFF.

This clonotype was observed a handful of times. V gene TRBV28 combines with J gene TRBJ2-5, with 8 bases lining up with TRBD2. The CDR3 contains 17 residues. With V trimmed by 3 bases and J by 5 bases, 14 bases remained unmatched. Germline CDR1 reads MDHEN; CDR2 reads SYDVKM. The CDR3 reads CASSFLPGAGVLETQYF. The CDR3 bases are TGTGCCAGCAGTTTCCTCCCGGGAGCGGGAGTTTTGGAGACCCAGTACTTC. Based on the CDR3 plus reference TRBV28 and TRBJ2-5, the full variable domain is DVKVTQSSRYLVKRTGEKVFLECVQDMDHENMFWYRQDPGLGLRLIYFSYDVKMKEKGDIPEGYSVSREKKERFSLILESASTNQTSMYLCASSFLPGAGVLETQYFGPGTRLLVL.

The sample holds a few counts of this clonotype. The chain is built from TRBV12-3 or TRBV12-4 and TRBJ2-7; 8 positions agree with TRBD1. The CDR3 contains 12 residues. J was trimmed by 3 bases and V by 6 bases; bases with no gene match: 1. CDR3 protein: CASRGQDYEQYF. Written as DNA, the CDR3 is TGTGCCAGCAGGGGACAGGACTACGAGCAGTACTTC.

The chain recombines TRBV7-9 with TRBJ2-7; TRBD1 agrees at 8 bases. V lost 2 bases, J lost 1 base, and 13 bases stayed unmatched. Germline assignment: CDR1 SEHNR and CDR2 FQNEAQ (reference sequence). The CDR3 extends over 18 amino acids. CDR3 sequence: CASSLTGTGHKSSYEQYF. DNA for the CDR3: TGTGCCAGCAGCTTAACCGGGACAGGACACAAAAGTTCCTACGAGCAGTACTTC.

The table lists this clonotype with many counts. The V gene is TRBV9, the J gene TRBJ2-7; 9 bases match TRBD2. This CDR3 has 14 amino acids. The V segment lost 4 bases and the J segment 5 bases; nucleotides outside the gene matches: 7. Germline CDR1 SGDLS, CDR2 YYNGEE. The CDR3 sequence is CASSPGLALNEQYF. The CDR3 nucleotides read TGTGCCAGCAGCCCAGGACTAGCGCTGAACGAGCAGTACTTC.

This clonotype appeared a few times. The rearrangement uses TRBV10-3 and TRBJ1-1, with TRBD1 matching 8 bases. Germline V CDR1 and CDR2: ENHRY, SYGVKD. With V trimmed by 3 bases and J by 0 bases, 3 bases remained unmatched. CDR3 length: 15 amino acids. The CDR3: CAISEGQGLNTEAFF. The DNA for the CDR3 is TGTGCCATCAGTGAAGGACAGGGCCTGAACACTGAAGCTTTCTTT.

This clonotype was detected many times. V is TRBV4-1 and J is TRBJ2-2, with D tentatively TRBD1 (5 bases). This CDR3 has 14 amino acids. Germline V gene lookup returns CDR1 MGHRA and CDR2 YSYEKL. The V end lost 3 bases, the J end lost 6 bases, and 11 bases lay between the germline ends. This CDR3 is CASSQDLGPGELFF. As DNA, the CDR3 is TGCGCCAGCAGCCAGGACCTGGGGCCCGGGGAGCTGTTTTTT.

This clonotype was counted between two and nine times. CDR3 region: CASTPTGFRVDEQYF. In nucleotides, the CDR3 is TGTGCCAGCACCCCGACCGGCTTCAGGGTGGACGAGCAGTACTTC. The chain has TRBV6-1 and TRBJ2-7; TRBD1 is a possible D gene (5 bases). V lost 7 bases and J 5 bases, leaving 21 bases between the germline ends. This CDR3 is 15 amino acids long. Germline V gene lookup returns CDR1 MNHNS and CDR2 SASEGT.

Comment on this clonotype: The limits of the CDR3 on the DNA are not certain, so only TCRdb's listed CDR3 is given. The chain employs TRBV2 and TRBJ1-5; TRBD1 is taken as the D call from the table, unchecked against the DNA. CDR1 is SNHLY and CDR2 is FYNNEI in the germline V gene. The CDR3 sequence runs 16 residues, both termini included. CDR3 amino acids: CASRFGQGSSNQPQDF.

This clonotype showed up just a few times. The chain is built from TRBV14 and TRBJ2-7, with D unresolved. Per the germline V gene, CDR1 is SGHDN and CDR2 is FVKESK. The length of the CDR3 is 15 residues. The V end was cut by 5 bases, the J end by 6 bases, with 20 bases between. CDR3 in amino acids: CASSVTGLIRFEQYF. The CDR3 DNA sequence: TGTGCCAGCAGCGTGACGGGTCTGATCCGATTCGAGCAGTACTTC.

The chain is built from TRBV11-2 and TRBJ2-3, with a weak D call TRBD2 (6 bases). Germline lookup yields CDR1 SGHAT and CDR2 FQNNGV. The CDR3 runs to 16 residues. Trimming pared 3 bases from V and 5 bases from J, leaving 18 bases between. DNA of the CDR3: TGTGCCAGCAGCTTTTGGGTTGGGACTTTAGTAGATACGCAGTATTTT. It codes for CASSFWVGTLVDTQYF.

This clonotype is classed as medium-sized. This chain links TRBV4-2 with TRBJ2-5, with 9 bases fitting TRBD2. In germline, CDR1 is LGHNA, CDR2 YNFKEQ. There are 17 residues in the CDR3. V shed 2 bases, J shed 4 bases, and the junction held 11 bases outside the gene matches. The CDR3 reads CASSQQTSGQGGETQYF. CDR3 sequence (DNA): TGTGCCAGCAGCCAACAAACTAGCGGGCAAGGGGGAGAGACCCAGTACTTC.

This chain joins TRBV13 and TRBJ1-1, with TRBD1 as a possible D gene (6 bases). Trimming removed 5 bases at V and 5 bases at J, with 15 bases between. The CDR3 covers 14 residues. In germline, CDR1 is PRHDT, CDR2 FYEKMQ (reference sequence). In nucleotides, the CDR3 is TGTGCCAGCAGCCCGGGGGCCTGGGGTACTGAAGCTTTCTTT. Its translation is CASSPGAWGTEAFF.

The rearrangement links TRBV4-1 to TRBJ2-7; 8 nucleotides line up with TRBD1. This CDR3 has 18 amino acids. Germline assignment: CDR1 MGHRA and CDR2 YSYEKL. J gave up 5 bases and V 0 bases, and 15 bases lay outside the gene matches. The CDR3 loop is CASSQDFRAYRGTNEQYF. As DNA, the CDR3 is TGCGCCAGCAGCCAAGATTTCCGCGCGTACAGGGGGACCAACGAGCAGTACTTC.

This clonotype was counted between two and nine times. The chain carries TRBV11-2 and TRBJ2-1, with D unresolved. Trimming removed 4 bases from V and 7 bases from J, with 8 bases in between. CDR1 is SGHAT and CDR2 is FQNNGV in the germline V gene. CDR3 length: 12 residues. The CDR3 DNA reads TGTGCCAGCAGCTACACGGAGAATGAGCAGTTCTTC. It codes for CASSYTENEQFF.

In its sample, this clonotype was seen a few times. The DNA of the CDR3 is TGTGCCAGCAGCCCCCGGCGTAGCGGGAGGTTCTACAATGAGCAGTTCTTC. It specifies CASSPRRSGRFYNEQFF. The genes are TRBV5-4 and TRBJ2-1; 10 bases are shared with TRBD2. The CDR3 covers 17 residues. J was trimmed by 3 bases and V by 4 bases; bases with no gene match: 10. Germline CDR1 SGHNT, CDR2 YYREEE (reference sequence). The variable domain in full, completed from reference TRBV5-4 and TRBJ2-1, reads ETGVTQSPTHLIKTRGQQVTLRCSSQSGHNTVSWYQQALGQGPQFIFQYYREEENGRGNFPPRFSGLQFPNYSSELNVNALELDDSALYLCASSPRRSGRFYNEQFFGPGTRLTVL.

This clonotype was detected a few times. The rearrangement links TRBV10-1 to TRBJ2-5; 10 bases are a match to TRBD2. J lost 5 bases, V lost 2 bases, and 5 bases had no gene match. Germline CDR1 is WNHNN and CDR2 is SYGVQD (reference sequence). This CDR3 has 15 residues. In DNA, the CDR3 is TGCGCCAGCAGTGAGCTAGCGGGAGCGGAGGAGACCCAGTACTTC. It translates to CASSELAGAEETQYF.

In its sample, this clonotype was seen many times. The J gene is TRBJ2-1, the V gene TRBV3-1; D gene ambiguous. The ends were cut back, 0 bases at V and 12 bases at J, with 12 bases in the middle. The CDR3 extends over 13 amino acids. Germline loops: CDR1 LGHDT, CDR2 YNNKEL (reference sequence). CDR3 protein: CASSQDYRLGQFF. The CDR3 DNA sequence: TGTGCCAGCAGCCAAGACTACCGACTCGGGCAGTTCTTC.

This clonotype has only a few counts. The CDR3 is CASSLLEDNEQFF. DNA for the CDR3: TGTGCCAGCAGCTTATTAGAGGACAATGAGCAGTTCTTC. V and J are TRBV7-2 and TRBJ2-1; D gene unclear. The length of the CDR3 is 13 residues. CDR1 is SGHTA, CDR2 FQGNSA, per germline. Trimming removed 2 bases at V and 5 bases at J, with 7 bases between.

This clonotype was found a few times. The V gene is TRBV19, the J gene TRBJ1-1; tentative D call: TRBD1 (6 bases). V was pared by 3 bases and J by 0 bases, with 17 bases between. This CDR3 region has 17 residues. Germline-derived CDR1 and CDR2 are LNHDA and SQIVND (reference sequence). CDR3 region: CASSIRQVFTMNTEAFF. The CDR3 DNA is TGTGCCAGTAGTATCCGACAGGTATTTACTATGAACACTGAAGCTTTCTTT.

The sample holds many counts of this clonotype. The chain has TRBV10-3 and TRBJ2-1; unclear D gene. CDR3 length: 14 amino acids. The V gene lost 3 bases and the J gene lost 12 bases, with 18 bases spanning the gap. CDR1 is ENHRY, CDR2 SYGVKD, per germline. The CDR3 DNA reads as TGTGCCATCAGTGATGTAGACGGAGCCCCGGGGCAGTTCTTC. The encoded protein is CAISDVDGAPGQFF.

Remarks on this clonotype: This may arise from a read error, as a much more abundant clone is one base away. V is TRBV9 and J is TRBJ2-3, with D unresolved. The CDR3 contains 16 residues. Germline-derived CDR1 and CDR2 are SGDLS and YYNGEE. Trimming cost V 4 bases and J 0 bases, with 15 bases left between them. This CDR3 is CASSPRVGASTDTQYF. The DNA for the CDR3 is TGTGCCAGCAGCCCCCGTGTGGGCGCTAGCACAGATACGCAGTATTTT.

The sample holds many counts of this clonotype. The chain links TRBV6-6 to TRBJ2-6; 11 nucleotides agree with TRBD1. Germline CDR1 reads MNHNY; CDR2 reads SVGAGI (reference sequence). CDR3 size: 17 residues. V gave up 5 bases and J gave up 1 base; unmatched junction bases: 4. CDR3: CASSAWDRGSGANVLTF. The CDR3 coding sequence is TGTGCCAGCAGTGCCTGGGACAGGGGGTCTGGGGCCAACGTCCTGACTTTC.

In regard to this clonotype: A much bigger clone sits one base away, suggesting this may be a read error. The chain has TRBV7-9 and TRBJ2-6; D possibly matches TRBD1 or TRBD2 (5 bases each). Germline CDR1 is SEHNR and CDR2 is FQNEAQ (reference sequence). This CDR3 is 19 amino acids long. Trimming took 6 bases from V and 2 from J, leaving 23 bases between them. CDR3 region: CASSLTTGTGDAGANVLTF. CDR3 nucleotides: TGTGCCAGCAGTTTAACCACCGGGACGGGCGACGCTGGGGCCAACGTCCTGACTTTC. The variable domain in full, completed from reference TRBV7-9 and TRBJ2-6, reads DTGVSQNPRHKITKRGQNVTFRCDPISEHNRLYWYRQTLGQGPEFLTYFQNEAQLEKSRLLSDRFSAERPKGSFSTLEIQRTEQGDSAMYLCASSLTTGTGDAGANVLTFGAGSRLTVL.

There are a few counts of this clonotype. The J gene is TRBJ2-5, the V gene TRBV6-1, with a weak D call TRBD1 (5 bases). Germline V gene lookup returns CDR1 MNHNS and CDR2 SASEGT. Deletions cut 7 bases from V and 5 bases from J, with 23 bases between. The CDR3 is 16 amino acids. Here the CDR3 reads CASTLGADSSWETQYF. The CDR3 DNA follows: TGTGCCAGCACCCTTGGGGCCGATTCGTCCTGGGAGACCCAGTACTTC.